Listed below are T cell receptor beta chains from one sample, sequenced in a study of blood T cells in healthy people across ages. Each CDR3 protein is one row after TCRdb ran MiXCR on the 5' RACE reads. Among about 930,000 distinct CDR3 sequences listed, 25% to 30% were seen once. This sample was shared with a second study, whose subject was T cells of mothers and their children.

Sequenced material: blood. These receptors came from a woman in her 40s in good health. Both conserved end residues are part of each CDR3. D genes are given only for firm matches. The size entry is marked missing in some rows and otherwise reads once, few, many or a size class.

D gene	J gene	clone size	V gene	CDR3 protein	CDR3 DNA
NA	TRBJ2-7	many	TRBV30	CAWGDNSYEQYF	TGTGCCTGGGGTGACAACTCCTACGAGCAGTACTTC
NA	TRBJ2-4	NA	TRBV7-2	CASSLDSGGLSKNIQYF	TGTGCCAGCAGCTTAGACTCGGGCGGGTTAAGCAAAAACATTCAGTACTTC
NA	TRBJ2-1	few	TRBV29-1	CSVELFSPYNEQFF	TGCAGCGTTGAACTTTTCTCTCCCTACAATGAGCAGTTCTTC
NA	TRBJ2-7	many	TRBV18	CASSPPSRDRIRQYF	TGTGCCAGCTCCCCGCCCTCCCGTGACAGAATTAGACAGTACTTC
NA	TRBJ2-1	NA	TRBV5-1	CASRVRGSSYNEQFF	TGCGCCAGCAGGGTGAGGGGGAGCTCCTACAATGAGCAGTTCTTC
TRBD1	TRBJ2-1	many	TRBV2	CASRTGQGAYNEQFF	TGTGCCAGCAGAACTGGACAGGGGGCTTACAATGAGCAGTTCTTC
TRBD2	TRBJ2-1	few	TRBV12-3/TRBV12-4	CASSWRGGGGWNEQFF	TGTGCCAGCAGTTGGAGAGGCGGGGGAGGATGGAATGAGCAGTTCTTC
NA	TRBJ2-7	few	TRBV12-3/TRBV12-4	CASSKNPYGAEQYF	TGTGCCAGCAGCAAAAACCCATACGGTGCCGAGCAGTACTTC
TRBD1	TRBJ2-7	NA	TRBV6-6	CASSYARGLGEQYF	TGTGCCAGCAGTTACGCCAGGGGGCTTGGCGAGCAGTACTTC
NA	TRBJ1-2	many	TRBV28	CASSFHLQSDYGYTF	TGTGCCAGCAGTTTTCACCTACAGAGCGACTATGGCTACACCTTC
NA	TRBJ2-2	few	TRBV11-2	CASSDLSIGLFGELFF	TGTGCCAGCAGCGACCTTTCAATCGGACTTTTCGGGGAGCTGTTTTTT
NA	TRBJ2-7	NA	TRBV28	CASRREGHEQYF	TGTGCCAGCAGAAGAGAGGGGCACGAGCAGTACTTC
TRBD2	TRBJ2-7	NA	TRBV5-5	CASSLTDGGGYEQYF	TGTGCCAGCAGCTTGACCGACGGCGGGGGCTACGAGCAGTACTTC
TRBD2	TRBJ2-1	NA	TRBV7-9	CASSPTGTSVQETQFF	TGTGCCAGCAGCCCCACCGGGACTAGCGTTCAAGAGACCCAGTTCTTC
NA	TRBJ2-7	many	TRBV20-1	CSASGPRANEQYF	TGCAGTGCTTCCGGGCCAAGAGCCAACGAGCAGTACTTC
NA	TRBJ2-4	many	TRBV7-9	CASSFRENIQYF	TGTGCCAGCAGCTTCCGGGAAAACATTCAGTACTTC
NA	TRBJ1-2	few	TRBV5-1	CASISDGHGYTF	TGCGCCAGCATTTCGGATGGCCATGGCTACACCTTC
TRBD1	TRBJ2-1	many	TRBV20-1	CSRKSRQGIRQFF	TGCAGTCGTAAGAGCCGACAGGGGATCCGTCAGTTCTTC
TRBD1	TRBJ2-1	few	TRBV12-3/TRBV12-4	CASSFRVRGPEEQFF	TGTGCCAGCAGTTTTAGGGTGAGGGGGCCGGAGGAGCAGTTCTTC
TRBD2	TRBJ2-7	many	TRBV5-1	CASSETSGGTSYEQYF	TGCGCCAGCAGCGAGACTAGCGGGGGGACCTCCTACGAGCAGTACTTC
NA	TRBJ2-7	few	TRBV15	CATSRGSGYEQYF	TGTGCCACCAGCAGAGGTTCAGGCTACGAGCAGTACTTC
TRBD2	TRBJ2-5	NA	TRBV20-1	CSAYSTSGGFRETQYF	TGCAGTGCTTATTCAACTAGCGGGGGGTTCCGGGAGACCCAGTACTTC
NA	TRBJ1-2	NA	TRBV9	CASSPQDGTRATSGGYTF	TGTGCCAGCAGCCCACAGGACGGAACGCGAGCGACGAGTGGTGGCTACACCTTC
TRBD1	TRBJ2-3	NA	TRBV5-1	CASSRDRGWGDTQYF	TGCGCCAGCAGTCGGGACAGGGGCTGGGGAGATACGCAGTATTTT
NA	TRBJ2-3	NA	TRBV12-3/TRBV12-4	CASSAAWRGGGSDAQYF	TGTGCCAGCAGTGCCGCTTGGAGAGGAGGGGGATCAGATGCGCAGTATTTT
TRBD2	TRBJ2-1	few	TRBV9	CASSPRAAGGDNGQFF	TGTGCCAGCAGCCCAAGAGCAGCGGGGGGGGACAATGGGCAGTTCTTC
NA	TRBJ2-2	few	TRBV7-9	CASSPDSPLGAGELFF	TGTGCCAGCAGCCCTGACAGTCCCCTAGGCGCCGGGGAGCTGTTTTTT
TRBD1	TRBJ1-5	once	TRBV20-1	CSARVQGGQPQHF	TGCAGTGCTAGGGTGCAGGGGGGACAGCCCCAGCATTTT
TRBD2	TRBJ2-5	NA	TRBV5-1	CASSLDPGGLETQYF	TGCGCCAGCAGCTTGGATCCGGGGGGGCTGGAGACCCAGTACTTC
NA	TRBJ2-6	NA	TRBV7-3	CASSLRAPTGANVLTF	TGTGCCAGCAGCTTGCGAGCTCCCACTGGGGCCAACGTCCTGACTTTC
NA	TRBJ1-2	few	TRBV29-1	CSVEDVWGYTF	TGCAGCGTTGAAGATGTTTGGGGCTACACCTTC
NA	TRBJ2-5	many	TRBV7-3	CASSSGTKETQYF	TGTGCCAGCAGCTCAGGGACCAAAGAGACCCAGTACTTC
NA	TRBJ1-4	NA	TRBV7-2	CASRERVVNEKLFF	TGTGCCAGCAGGGAAAGGGTCGTTAATGAAAAACTGTTTTTT
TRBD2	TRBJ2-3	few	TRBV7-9	CASSLGGGPYTDTQYF	TGTGCCAGCAGCTTAGGCGGGGGGCCTTACACAGATACGCAGTATTTT
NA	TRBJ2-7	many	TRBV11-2	CASTPIEAFYEQYF	TGTGCCAGCACCCCGATAGAGGCTTTCTACGAGCAGTACTTC
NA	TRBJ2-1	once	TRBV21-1	CVSSKIGVRGPGDNEQFF	TGTGTCAGCAGCAAAATAGGGGTCCGGGGGCCGGGGGACAATGAGCAGTTCTTC
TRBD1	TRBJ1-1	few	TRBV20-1	CSANGQGGTTEAFF	TGCAGTGCTAACGGACAGGGGGGTACCACTGAAGCTTTCTTT
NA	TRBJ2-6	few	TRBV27	CASTTFGSGANVLTF	TGTGCCAGCACGACCTTTGGCTCTGGGGCCAACGTCCTGACTTTC
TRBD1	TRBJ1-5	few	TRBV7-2	CASSSGQGVQPQHF	TGTGCCAGCAGCTCCGGACAGGGGGTTCAACCCCAGCATTTT
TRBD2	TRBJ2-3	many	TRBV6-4	CASSVAGGSNTQYF	TGTGCCAGCAGTGTAGCGGGGGGCAGCAATACGCAGTATTTT
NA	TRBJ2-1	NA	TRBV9	CASSPATASYNEQFF	TGTGCCAGCAGCCCCGCGACAGCGAGCTACAATGAGCAGTTCTTC
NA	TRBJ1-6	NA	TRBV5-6	CASSLAEGINSPLHF	TGTGCCAGCAGCTTGGCTGAAGGGATTAATTCACCCCTCCACTTT